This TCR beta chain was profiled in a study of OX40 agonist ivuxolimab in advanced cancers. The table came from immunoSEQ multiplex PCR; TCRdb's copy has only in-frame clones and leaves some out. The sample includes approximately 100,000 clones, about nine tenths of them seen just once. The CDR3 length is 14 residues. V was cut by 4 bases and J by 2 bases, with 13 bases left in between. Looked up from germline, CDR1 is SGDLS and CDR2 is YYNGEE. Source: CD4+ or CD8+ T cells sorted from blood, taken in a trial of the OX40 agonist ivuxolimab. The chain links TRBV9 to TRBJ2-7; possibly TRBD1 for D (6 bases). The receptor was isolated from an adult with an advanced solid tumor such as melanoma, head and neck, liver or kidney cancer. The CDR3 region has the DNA TGTGCCAGCAGCCCCCGGACAGACCCCTACGAGCAGTACTTC. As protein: CASSPRTDPYEQYF. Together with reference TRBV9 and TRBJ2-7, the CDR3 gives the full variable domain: DSGVTQTPKHLITATGQRVTLRCSPRSGDLSVYWYQQSLDQGLQFLIQYYNGEERAKGNILERFSAQQFPDLHSELNLSSLELGDSALYFCASSPRTDPYEQYFGPGTRLTVT.